This T cell receptor beta chain was retrieved from a study of T-cell reconstitution after alpha-beta-depleted transplantation in children. Study conclusions and caveats: From newly produced T cells came most of the T-cell counts and diversity one year after transplant. It was reported that alpha-beta T cells came from several hundred expanded graft clones (about two months after transplant). Surviving thymic progenitors and recipient T cells were the source of high TCRbeta diversity at day 60 in some patients.

Turning to this clonotype: Antigen specificity is unknown.

This sample's TCRbeta library carried unique molecular identifier barcodes. TCRdb reanalysed the PCR reads using MiXCR and keeps one entry per CDR3 protein. The sample lists fewer than 750,000 distinct CDR3 sequences, 25% to 30% seen once, with under 45% in the top ten. This CDR3 has 15 residues. V was shortened by 6 bases and J by 1 base, with 13 bases between the two germline ends. Germline assignment: CDR1 MNHNS and CDR2 SASEGT. The chain recombines TRBV6-1 with TRBJ1-5, with D possibly being TRBD1 (5 bases). Here the sequenced sample was PBMCs, taken before TCRalphabeta/CD19-depleted stem cell transplant. This clonotype was sampled from a boy under two years old with Wiskott-Aldrich syndrome, due to receive a stem cell transplant. The CDR3 bases are TGTGCCAGCAGGGACACCGGGATCAGCAATCAGCCCCAGCATTTT. Translation: CASRDTGISNQPQHF.